Shown below are 6 T cell receptor beta chains from a single sample sequenced in a study of read filtering for tumor transcriptome and immune sequencing. Molecular barcoded adaptors covering alpha/delta and beta/gamma chains were used on 400 to 450 ng RNA. TCRdb used MiXCR to reprocess the reads, holding one entry per CDR3 protein. The table records some 140,000 distinct CDR3 sequences, less than 15% of them present only once. Material for sequencing was a population of CD138-negative cells sorted from bone marrow. Receptors originate from a donor at least 40 years old with multiple myeloma.

This clonotype was seen ten or more times. The rearrangement joins TRBV11-2 to TRBJ2-1; D remains unclear. There are 13 residues in the CDR3. CDR1 SGHAT and CDR2 FQNNGV come from the germline V gene. V was trimmed by 4 bases and J by 3 bases, leaving 7 bases between them. CDR3 loop: CASSSLIYNEQFF. CDR3 coding DNA: TGTGCCAGCAGCTCCCTAATCTACAATGAGCAGTTCTTC.

This clonotype was counted a few times. V and J are TRBV7-8 and TRBJ2-3, with D unclear. Germline V gives CDR1 SGHVS, CDR2 FQNEAQ. The CDR3 has 14 residues. The V gene lost 2 bases and the J gene lost 3 bases, with 9 bases spanning the gap. The CDR3 protein is CASSLRPRTDTQYF. The CDR3 DNA reads as TGTGCCAGCAGCTTAAGACCTAGGACAGATACGCAGTATTTT.

This clonotype was detected many times. The chain recombines TRBV20-1 with TRBJ2-1; no clear D. Germline CDR1 and CDR2: DFQATT and SNEGSKA (reference sequence). The V and J ends lost 2 bases and 4 bases respectively, with 9 bases between them. CDR3 length: 13 residues. The CDR3 sequence is CSARLRLYNEQFF. The DNA for the CDR3 is TGCAGTGCTAGACTCAGGCTTTACAATGAGCAGTTCTTC.

In this sample, this clonotype turned up many times. The gene calls are TRBV29-1 and TRBJ2-1, with 7 bases that match TRBD1. The CDR3 has 15 amino acids. Trimming at V came to 1 base and at J to 4 bases, leaving 7 bases not matched to a gene. Germline CDR1 reads SQVTM; CDR2 reads ANQGSEA. The CDR3 loop is CSVEGTDRLYNEQFF. The CDR3 DNA is TGCAGCGTTGAAGGGACGGACAGGCTATACAATGAGCAGTTCTTC.

Many counts were recorded for this clonotype. The chain uses TRBV6-2 or TRBV6-3 and TRBJ2-2, with a tentative D call TRBD2 (5 bases). Germline-derived CDR1 and CDR2 are MNHEY and SVGEGT. Between the trimmed V and J ends, which lost 5 bases and 6 bases, there was a span of 16 bases. The CDR3 has 15 amino acids. CDR3 amino acids: CASSGSWAGAGELFF. The CDR3 bases are TGTGCCAGCAGTGGAAGCTGGGCCGGGGCCGGGGAGCTGTTTTTT.

J is TRBJ2-3 and V is TRBV11-2, with TRBD2 identical over 8 bases. The CDR3 runs 16 residues. Germline values: CDR1 SGHAT, CDR2 FQNNGV. V trimming: 6 bases; J trimming: 3 bases; junction bases outside the gene matches: 11. The DNA of the CDR3 is TGTGCCAGCAGTCTTTCGAGCGGGAGTGGAACAGATACGCAGTATTTT. Residues: CASSLSSGSGTDTQYF.